The present entry profiles one T cell receptor (beta chain) with its context. This entry belongs to a study of blood T cell repertoires in COVID-19. Overall study: There were acute and convalescent COVID-19 samples, and they came from the United States, Italy and Spain. PBMCs, B-cell-depleted T cells, or T cells provided the cDNA or gDNA that made up the material.

Germline V gene data show CDR1 as SGHRS and CDR2 as YFSETQ. The CDR3 spans 21 residues. The trim removed 3 bases at V and 4 bases at J, leaving 20 bases unmatched. How the authors handled the data: Quantification of nucleated cells was approximated via reference gene primer amplification. Profiling relied on immunoSEQ multiplex PCR, and the TCRdb table lists in-frame clones only, not all of them. The DNA gave D and trimming, while V, J and clone size come from that table. This table has roughly 170,000 clones, around nine tenths appearing once. Sequenced input: peripheral blood. The chain is built from TRBV5-1 and TRBJ2-1; 12 bases match TRBD2. The sequence was obtained from a woman between 18 and 29 years old who had recovered from COVID-19. The CDR3 nucleotides read TGCGCCAGCAGCTACCTGGGGGTGACTAGCGGGAGCTTTGGGGTTTACAATGAGCAGTTCTTC. Protein: CASSYLGVTSGSFGVYNEQFF.